This TCR beta chain was profiled in a study of cytomegalovirus exposure and HLA in healthy donors. The study ran its PCR with 60 Vbeta and 13 Jbeta primers. Produced via immunoSEQ multiplex PCR; TCRdb's table is partial and in-frame only. The table has 120,000 to 150,000 clones, around 83% seen once. The CDR3 has 13 residues. CDR1 and CDR2 (germline): MGHRA, YSYEKL. V was shortened by 2 bases and J by 3 bases, with 7 bases between the two germline ends. The chain links TRBV4-1 to TRBJ1-1, with TRBD1 as a possible D gene (5 bases). This receptor was taken from a man between 40 and 49 years old in good health and CMV-seropositive. The source material was PBMCs. CDR3 bases: TGCGCCAGCAGCCAACGGGGGGACACTGAAGCTTTCTTT. Protein: CASSQRGDTEAFF.